This TCR beta chain was obtained from a study of preoperative IRX-2 immunotherapy in early breast cancer. The length of the CDR3 is 17 residues. Using immunoSEQ multiplex PCR, the repertoire was profiled, and TCRdb retains in-frame clones only, with some absent. The sample consists of 34,000 or so clones, over 80% of them appearing once. The treatment is: preoperative locoregional IRX-2 cytokine immunotherapy. This phase Ib study tested locoregional IRX-2 cytokine immunotherapy given before surgery. The specimen comprised lymph node tissue, sampled from a patient treated with IRX-2 immunotherapy. The receptor comes from a human donor with breast cancer. J is TRBJ2-3 and V is TRBV1. TRBV1 is assigned pseudogene status. CDR3 residues: CASSTDGGGWLADTQYF. CDR3 DNA sequence: TGCGCCAGCAGTACGGACGGGGGCGGCTGGTTGGCAGATACGCAGTATTTT.